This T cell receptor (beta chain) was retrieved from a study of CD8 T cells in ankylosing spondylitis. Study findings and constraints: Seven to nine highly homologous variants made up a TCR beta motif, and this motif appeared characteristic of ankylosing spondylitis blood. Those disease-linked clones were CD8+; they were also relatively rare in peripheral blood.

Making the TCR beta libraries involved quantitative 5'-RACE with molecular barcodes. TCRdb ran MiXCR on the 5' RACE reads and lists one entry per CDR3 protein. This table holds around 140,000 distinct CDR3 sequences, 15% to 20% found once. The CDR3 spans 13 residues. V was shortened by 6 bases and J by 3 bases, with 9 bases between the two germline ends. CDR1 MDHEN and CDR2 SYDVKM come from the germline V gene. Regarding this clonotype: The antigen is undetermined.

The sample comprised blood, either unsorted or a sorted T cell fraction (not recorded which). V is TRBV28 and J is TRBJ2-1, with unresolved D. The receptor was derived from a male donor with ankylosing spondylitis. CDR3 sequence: CASRDDNYNEQFF. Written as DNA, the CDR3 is TGTGCCAGCAGGGACGACAACTACAATGAGCAGTTCTTC.